This T cell receptor (beta chain) was sequenced during a study of T cell responses to AZD1222 COVID-19 vaccine listed by TCRdb under 2021. Looking at the study overall: TCR sequencing was performed for about 250 trial participants, of whom around 210 were given two doses of AZD1222 and around 25 were given two doses of MenACWY control vaccine. Trial participants were enrolled by age into 18-55, 56-69 and 70-plus year subgroups, with approximately 150, 30 and 60 TCR-sequenced participants respectively. Study-wide findings and limitations: Epitopes outside the regions mutated in the B.1.351 and B.1.1.7 variants were reportedly recognized by nearly half of the unique spike-specific TCRs. Because no day 14 peak-response samples were available, the repertoires could be characterized only after the peak T cell response. Conclusions about previously exposed vaccinees were limited because only a handful of AZD1222 recipients were SARS-CoV-2 seropositive at baseline. Most participants were white British and females outnumbered males, and the authors suggested that clonal diversity may have been underestimated. In the small 56-69-year group, the increase in depth fell short of significance, most likely because of low power. Vaccine-associated CD4 TCRs spanned the whole spike protein, with dominant responses in regions 160-218 and 743-854. After two AZD1222 doses, both the breadth and the depth of spike-specific TCRs were significantly higher than at day 0 and than in MenACWY recipients.

This clone appeared a single time. Its antigen remains undetermined. One base away there is no much larger clone; base qualities are not given. The CDR3 regions of human TCRbeta chains were subjected to immunosequencing. The original pipeline was this. Repertoire TCRs were checked for matches against a reference library of SARS-CoV-2-specific TCRs that had been generated using the MIRA antigen-specificity platform. Breadth was defined as the fraction of unique TCRs that were SARS-CoV-2-associated. Depth was defined as the fraction of total T cells that were SARS-CoV-2-associated. Using the MIRA data, every spike-specific TCR was mapped to the spike region that the TCR reacted to and assigned to either a CD4 or a CD8 class. Log10-transformed breadth and depth values were compared by one-way ANOVA with Sidak's multiple comparisons tests. TCRdb stores this immuneACCESS table with in-frame sequences only. Part of the clones is absent; in the studies checked, under half of the shortfall reflects unresolved V genes, and no reason is known for the rest. The V and J calls and clone size are taken from that table; D and trimming were inferred from the DNA. This sample comprises about 180,000 clones, around 90% of them detected only once. The ten largest account for approximately 1.9% of the sample.

The sample's time point label is to be understood as: about 28 days (+/-7) after the second vaccine dose. Because spike-specific TCR depth and breadth did not differ between the two schedules, AZD1222 recipients who got a second dose at roughly 4 weeks were pooled with those who got a second dose at roughly 12 weeks. Samples from vaccinated people were obtained from the UK trials COV001 and COV002, which included a single-blind randomized controlled phase 2/3 trial of AZD1222 (ChAdOx1 nCoV-19) in healthy adults. For TCRbeta chain sequencing, PBMC samples were collected from trial participants at day 0 and at day 28 after the second dose. Including cysteine and phenylalanine, the CDR3 has 13 amino acids. Just CDR3 DNA is preserved here, 39 bases in frame from base 1. Trimming takes 8 bases from V and 8 bases from J, and the germline ends sit 18 bases apart. CDR1 is given as MNHEY and CDR2 as SVGAGI, both from the germline V gene.

Here the chain combines TRBV6-5 and TRBJ1-2; no D gene can be assigned with confidence. This clonotype originated in an adult who received the AZD1222 COVID-19 vaccine. Sample: peripheral blood, taken 28 days after the second AZD1222 dose. This receptor carries the CDR3 CASLGSVVRGYTF. The base sequence is TGTGCCAGCCTAGGGTCGGTAGTAAGAGGCTACACCTTC.